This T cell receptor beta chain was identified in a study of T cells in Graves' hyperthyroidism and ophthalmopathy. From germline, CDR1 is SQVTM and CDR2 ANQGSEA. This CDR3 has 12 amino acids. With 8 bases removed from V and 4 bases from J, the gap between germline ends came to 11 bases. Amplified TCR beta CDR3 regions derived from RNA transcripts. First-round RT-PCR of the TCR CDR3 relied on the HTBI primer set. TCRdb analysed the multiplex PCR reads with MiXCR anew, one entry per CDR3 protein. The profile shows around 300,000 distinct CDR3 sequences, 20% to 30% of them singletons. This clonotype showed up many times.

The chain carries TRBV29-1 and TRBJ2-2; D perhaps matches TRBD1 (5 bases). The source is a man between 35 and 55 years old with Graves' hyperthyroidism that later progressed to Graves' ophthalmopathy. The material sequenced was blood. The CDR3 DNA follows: TGCAGCATCAGGGTGCGCACCGGGGAGCTGTTTTTT. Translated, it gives CSIRVRTGELFF.